Only a few counts were recorded for the clone carrying this T cell receptor (beta chain). The antigen is unknown. The data stem from a study of cytomegalovirus exposure and HLA in healthy donors. The study, taken as a whole, reports: Presence/absence results assume similar sequencing depth per donor, which may not hold. Clonal expansion was found to be greater in HLA-associated TCR beta chains than in equally common others in a later analysis. Researchers reported in a later analysis that a missense DCLRE1C variant was tied to TCR beta V- and J-gene trimming.

This CDR3 region has 13 residues. Trimming took off 3 bases at V and 15 bases at J, with 18 bases between the two ends. CDR1 WSHSY and CDR2 SAAADI come from the germline V gene. In the PCR, 60 Vbeta and 13 Jbeta primers were used. As originally analysed: A follow-up analysis tallied some 80 million unique TCR beta chains, roughly 11 million shared. The repertoire was sequenced with immunoSEQ multiplex PCR; TCRdb's copy has only in-frame clones and lacks some. The DNA gave D and trimming, while V, J and clone size come from that table. The data show 100,000 or so clones, approximately 73% seen once. The TCR was taken from a woman aged 50 to 65 in good health and CMV-seropositive. The sequencing input was PBMCs. The chain uses TRBV10-2 and TRBJ2-4, with a weak D call TRBD2 (6 bases). CDR3 region: CASSDWLADAWYF. The CDR3 DNA follows: TGCGCCAGCAGTGATTGGTTAGCGGATGCTTGGTACTTC.